This T cell receptor beta chain originates from a study of T-cell memory formation after mild COVID-19 (TCRdb year 2021). Some background on the complete study: Most TCR sequence clusters were specific to one of the two donors. Longitudinal TCRalpha and TCRbeta repertoire sequencing tracked T-cell clones expanding and contracting after mild COVID-19 in a couple of donors. Two young, previously healthy adult volunteers, one female and one male, were included in the cohort.

PBMCs were isolated by Ficoll-Paque density gradient centrifugation. This clonotype came up a few times. Its antigen is unknown. An end of the junction differs from the germline gene, which may be a read error. Reads for this sample came from an Illumina NovaSeq 6000. cDNA libraries for TCRalpha and TCRbeta were prepared by 5'RACE using constant-segment primers, with sample barcodes and unique molecular identifiers added. RNA was extracted from every sample with Trizol reagent. The libraries were amplified in two PCR steps, and the second step added a second sample barcode and Illumina TruSeq adapters. Sequencing of libraries was performed on an Illumina NovaSeq with 2 x 150 bp paired-end reads. The original methods were these. Reads were demultiplexed and collapsed into UMI-guided consensus sequences with migec v1.2.7. With mixcr v2.1.11, UMI consensuses were aligned to TRA and TRB V and J templates and assembled into clonotypes. Clonotypes were classified as expanded or contracted when called significant by both edgeR and NoisET, with noise models trained on biological replicates. For edgeR calls, the cutoffs were a false discovery rate-adjusted p below 0.01 and a log2 fold-change threshold of 1. PCA with hierarchical clustering of max-normalized trajectories of the 1000 most abundant clonotypes was used as exploratory dynamics analysis. Each responding clone was given a CD4 or CD8 phenotype based on the CD4+ and CD8+ repertoires, which had been sequenced separately. TCRdb reran the public reads through fastp at Q25 and MiXCR, keeping productive beta chains. Merged by CDR3 protein, the rows form single entries marked with the most common genes and DNA. Clone size and V and J calls follow TCRdb, not the original study. Recorded for this sample are about 110,000 distinct CDR3 sequences; 15% to 20% of them occurred a single time. Clones ranked in the top ten supply 28% of the sample.

General study outcomes and caveats: Some responding clones were detected in pre-infection memory, suggesting pre-existing cross-reactive memory T cells joined the SARS-CoV-2 response. The second-wave clones that peaked on day 37 were not confirmed to be SARS-CoV-2 specific. Only two mild cases were covered by the study, and larger cohorts that include severe cases with pre-infection samples were considered necessary. Balanced CD4/CD8 phenotypes were observed for clones contracting from day 15 to 85, whereas a bias towards CD4+ was observed for a second wave of clones expanding from day 15 to 37. Contracting CD4+ clones turned up mainly in the CM and EM memory subsets, whereas EMRA was where CD8+ clones were enriched.

The germline V gene (reference sequence) supplies CDR1 GTSNPN and CDR2 SVGIG. The CDR3 contains 12 residues, cysteine and phenylalanine counted. Of the read, only the CDR3 DNA is kept; its 36 bases are in frame from base 1. Specimen: PBMCs or a T cell subset sorted from them (not recorded which). The chain is made from TRBV30 and TRBJ2-1, and TRBD1 matches 7 of the central bases. The TCR was taken from an adult woman who had mild COVID-19 (a few samples of this study predate the infection). The sample titles of this study are shuffled in the database, so cell type and time point are left out; the donor was told from shared clones. The nucleotide sequence reads TGTGCCGGACGGGACAGCTACACTGAGCAGTTCTTC. Its amino acids are CAGRDSYTEQFF.